The 25 T cell receptor beta chains listed next were all sequenced from one sample in a study of T cells in women clearing cervical HPV infection. TCRdb's copy holds only in-frame clones and misses some; the assay was immunoSEQ multiplex PCR. Its table lists about 41,000 clones. Sequencing was done on a sample of blood buffy coat. These receptors were taken from a woman aged 18 to 75 with a cervical HPV16 infection that either progressed to CIN3+ or cleared (not recorded which).

As concerns this clone: The CDR3 end falls 3 residues outside the read, so it is completed with the germline J gene. V and J are TRBV19 and TRBJ2-3, with TRBD2 identical over 10 bases. The V gene's germline CDR1 is LNHDA and CDR2 SQIVND (reference sequence). The CDR3 has 16 amino acids. The J segment lost 2 bases and the V segment lost 5 bases, leaving 7 bases of the junction unmatched. The covered CDR3 bases are TGTGCCAGTAGTCCGCAACTAGCGGGGACCACAGATACG. Translating it yields CASSPQLAGTTDT. The whole CDR3 is CASSPQLAGTTDTQYF.

In regard to this clone: Read coverage stops 3 residues before the CDR3 terminus; the germline J gene supplies the remainder. The J gene is TRBJ2-3, the V gene TRBV14, with TRBD2 as a possible D gene (7 bases). Germline V gene sequence: CDR1 SGHDN, CDR2 FVKESK. V gave up 3 bases and J gave up 4 bases, with 17 bases separating them. This CDR3 comprises 16 residues. The DNA read from the CDR3 is TGTGCCAGCAGCCACCAGGGGCGGGAGCTTGCAGATACG. Encoded protein: CASSHQGRELADT. The entire CDR3 protein reads CASSHQGRELADTQYF.

With respect to this clone: The CDR3 is cut off 3 residues early in the read; its end comes from the germline J gene. J is TRBJ1-5 and V is TRBV7-3, with D possibly matching TRBD1 (6 bases). The length of the CDR3 is 14 residues. Trimming took 0 bases from V and 7 from J, leaving 10 bases between them. Germline-derived CDR1 and CDR2 are SGHTA and FQGTGA. CDR3 loop: CASSLTGQGQPQHF. The CDR3 bases that were read are TGTGCCAGCAGCTTAACGGGGCAGGGGCAGCCC.

With regard to this clone: The read terminates 3 residues before the CDR3 end, so the remaining end is supplied by the germline J gene. The genes are TRBV6-2 or TRBV6-3 and TRBJ1-1; D may be TRBD1 (6 bases). The germline gives CDR1 MNHEY, CDR2 SVGEGT. V shed 10 bases and J shed 0 bases, with 9 bases lying between them. The CDR3 spans 12 residues. CDR3 sequence reads: CATGQLNTEAFF. CDR3 DNA (partial): TGTGCCACCGGACAGTTGAACACTGAA.

About this clone: The sequence runs out 3 residues before the end of the CDR3; the remainder is reconstructed from the germline J gene. The chain is built from TRBV13 and TRBJ2-5, with D tentatively TRBD1 or TRBD2 (5 bases each). V was shortened by 4 bases and J by 1 base, with 10 bases between the two germline ends. CDR3 length equals 14 residues. Germline assignment: CDR1 PRHDT and CDR2 FYEKMQ (reference sequence). The CDR3 spells CASSSRGVQETQYF. CDR3 DNA (partial): TGTGCCAGCAGCTCGAGGGGAGTCCAAGAGACC.

As to this clone: Sequencing ends 3 residues short of the CDR3 end; the germline J gene provides the rest. V gene TRBV10-3 combines with J gene TRBJ2-1; 13 nucleotides align to TRBD2. Germline CDR1 is ENHRY and CDR2 is SYGVKD. CDR3 size: 15 residues. Trimming cost V 2 bases and J 9 bases; bases outside gene matches: 4. CDR3 DNA (partial): TGTGCCATCAGTGAGGGACTAGCGGGGGTGAGTGAG. It is translated as CAISEGLAGVSE. The CDR3 reads in full as CAISEGLAGVSEQFF.

As to this clone: The read ends 3 residues shy of where the CDR3 ends; the end is completed using the germline J gene. The chain links TRBV29-1 to TRBJ2-7, with TRBD1 matching 9 bases. Germline CDR1 reads SQVTM; CDR2 reads ANQGSEA. The CDR3 consists of 13 residues. The V segment lost 6 bases and the J segment 2 bases; nucleotides outside the gene matches: 5. The CDR3 sequence is CSVLRTGAYEQYF. The CDR3 DNA, read in part, is TGCAGCGTCCTGCGGACAGGGGCCTACGAG.

In regard to this clone: With the read ending 3 residues before the CDR3 end, the germline J gene is used to fill in that end. The rearrangement uses TRBV2 and TRBJ1-5; 7 bases align to TRBD1. Germline assignment: CDR1 SNHLY and CDR2 FYNNEI. CDR3 length: 13 amino acids. J lost 7 bases, V lost 6 bases, and 6 bases had no gene match. Incomplete CDR3 DNA: TGTGCCAGCAGCGACAGGGTGGAGCAGCCC. Protein sequence: CASSDRVEQP. The entire CDR3 protein is CASSDRVEQPQHF.

This CDR3 is CSAIWLAGDGETQYF. CDR3 bases read: TGCAGTGCTATTTGGCTAGCGGGAGATGGAGAGACC. The chain joins TRBV20-1 to TRBJ2-5, with TRBD2 identical over 10 bases. The read ends 3 residues shy of where the CDR3 ends; the end is completed using the germline J gene. The CDR3 length is 15 residues. Trimming at V came to 4 bases and at J to 4 bases, leaving 9 bases not matched to a gene. Germline V gene lookup returns CDR1 DFQATT and CDR2 SNEGSKA (reference sequence).

About this clone itself: The sequence runs out 3 residues before the end of the CDR3; the remainder is reconstructed from the germline J gene. V and J are TRBV7-9 and TRBJ1-5; 7 nucleotides agree with TRBD1. Germline CDR1 reads SEHNR; CDR2 reads FQNEAQ (reference sequence). The V segment lost 5 bases and the J segment 4 bases; nucleotides outside the gene matches: 2. This CDR3 is built from 13 residues. CDR3 sequence: CASSATGNQPQHF. The part of the CDR3 DNA that was read is TGTGCCAGCAGCGCGACAGGGAATCAGCCC.

Turning to this clone: The CDR3 end lies 3 residues beyond the end of the read and is filled in from the germline J gene. The J gene is TRBJ2-1, the V gene TRBV6-4; 7 bases are a match to TRBD1. The trim removed 6 bases at V and 8 bases at J, leaving 7 bases unmatched. Per germline, CDR1 MRHNA and CDR2 SNTAGT. The CDR3 contains 13 residues. CDR3 DNA (partial): TGTGCCAGCAGCGCGCGAGGACAGGATGAG. Protein: CASSARGQDE. The full-length CDR3 reads as CASSARGQDEQFF.

Details on this clone: Read coverage stops 3 residues before the CDR3 terminus; the germline J gene supplies the remainder. The rearrangement joins TRBV7-6 to TRBJ2-3; 8 positions agree with TRBD2. The CDR3 runs to 15 residues. V shed 6 bases, J shed 2 bases, and the junction held 7 bases outside the gene matches. Germline V CDR1 and CDR2: SGHVS, FNYEAQ. The CDR3 sequence: CASRGTSGTTDTQYF. The covered CDR3 bases are TGTGCCAGCAGGGGTACTAGCGGTACCACAGATACG.

CDR3 in amino acids: CASSPMEGAVQPQHF. CDR3 DNA, as far as it was read: TGTGCCAGCAGTCCGATGGAGGGGGCTGTTCAGCCC. The chain combines TRBV28 with TRBJ1-5; 7 nucleotides line up with TRBD1. Read coverage stops 3 residues before the CDR3 terminus; the germline J gene supplies the remainder. V trimming: 5 bases; J trimming: 6 bases; junction bases outside the gene matches: 10. The CDR3 length is 15 residues. CDR1 MDHEN and CDR2 SYDVKM come from the germline V gene. Together with reference TRBV28 and TRBJ1-5, the CDR3 gives the full variable domain: DVKVTQSSRYLVKRTGEKVFLECVQDMDHENMFWYRQDPGLGLRLIYFSYDVKMKEKGDIPEGYSVSREKKERFSLILESASTNQTSMYLCASSPMEGAVQPQHFGDGTRLSIL.

Comments on this clone: The read is 3 residues too short to cover the CDR3 end, so that end is filled in from the germline J gene. The J gene is TRBJ2-2, the V gene TRBV2, with no clear D. The CDR3 consists of 14 residues. CDR1 is SNHLY, CDR2 FYNNEI, per germline. V lost 7 bases to trimming and J lost 0 bases, with 9 bases between them. The covered CDR3 bases are TGTGCCAGCAAAAACAGATCGAACACCGGGGAG. Its translation is CASKNRSNTGE. The full CDR3 sequence reads CASKNRSNTGELFF.

On this clone: The read ends 3 residues early relative to the CDR3; the germline J gene fills the gap. The chain employs TRBV20-1 and TRBJ1-5, with 11 bases matching TRBD1. V lost 7 bases to trimming and J lost 2 bases; unmatched junction nucleotides: 4. Germline V lookup: CDR1 DFQATT, CDR2 SNEGSKA (reference sequence). This CDR3 is built from 14 residues. CDR3 DNA, as far as it was read: TGCAGTGTGTGGACAGGGGGCGGCAATCAGCCC. This sequence encodes CSVWTGGGNQP. The CDR3 in full is CSVWTGGGNQPQHF.

The DNA read from the CDR3 is TGTGCCAGTAGTAAGACAGGGGTCGGCAATCAGCCC. Translating it yields CASSKTGVGNQP. The whole CDR3 protein reads CASSKTGVGNQPQHF. The rearrangement uses TRBV19 and TRBJ1-5, with 8 bases that match TRBD1. The read terminates 3 residues ahead of where the CDR3 ends, so the germline J gene completes it. V lost 4 bases, J lost 2 bases, and 4 bases stayed unmatched. CDR3 length: 15 residues. The V gene's germline CDR1 is LNHDA and CDR2 SQIVND (reference sequence).

Concerning this clone itself: The CDR3 is cut off 3 residues early in the read; its end comes from the germline J gene. V gene TRBV7-3 combines with J gene TRBJ2-2; D gene ambiguous. This CDR3 is built from 14 residues. Germline V lookup: CDR1 SGHTA, CDR2 FQGTGA. V was pared by 5 bases and J by 3 bases, with 10 bases between. The covered CDR3 bases are TGTGCCAGCAGCCCCGCGGATTACACCGGGGAG. Translated: CASSPADYTGE. The whole CDR3 is CASSPADYTGELFF.

Concerning this clone itself: The observed sequence ends 3 residues before the CDR3 terminus, with the missing tail filled in from the germline J gene. The gene calls are TRBV7-9 and TRBJ2-1, with D perhaps TRBD2 (6 bases). Germline V gene lookup returns CDR1 SEHNR and CDR2 FQNEAQ (reference sequence). Trimming stripped 4 bases from V and 8 bases from J, with 18 bases between. The CDR3 is 15 residues long. The CDR3 protein is CASSSEDWGDDEQFF. Partial CDR3 DNA: TGTGCCAGCAGCTCCGAGGACTGGGGGGACGATGAG.

For this clone: The read is 3 residues too short to cover the CDR3 end, so that end is filled in from the germline J gene. The chain has TRBV14 and TRBJ2-3; the D is unclear. V lost 1 base to trimming and J lost 0 bases, with 5 bases between them. The CDR3 covers 14 residues. In germline, CDR1 is SGHDN, CDR2 FVKESK. The covered CDR3 bases are TGTGCCAGCAGCCAAGTCGGGAGCACAGATACG. It specifies CASSQVGSTDT. The full-length CDR3 reads as CASSQVGSTDTQYF.

In the case of this clone: Read data end 3 residues before the CDR3 end; the end is taken from the germline J gene. This chain joins TRBV2 and TRBJ1-5, with D possibly being TRBD1 (5 bases). CDR1 and CDR2 (germline): SNHLY, FYNNEI. Trimming took off 6 bases at V and 7 bases at J, with 16 bases between the two ends. The CDR3 is 14 amino acids. The DNA read from the CDR3 is TGTGCCAGCAGCACAGCAGGGTTCAGACAGCCC. It translates to CASSTAGFRQP. The CDR3 reads in full as CASSTAGFRQPQHF.

As concerns this clone: The CDR3 goes on 3 residues after the read ends, and that part is filled in from the germline J gene. The gene calls are TRBV19 and TRBJ1-1, with 10 bases lining up with TRBD1. The CDR3 contains 16 residues. Germline CDR1 and CDR2: LNHDA and SQIVND (reference sequence). Unmatched junction bases numbered 12, after V lost 7 bases and J lost 4 bases. CDR3 bases read: TGTGCCAGTAAAGAAGTGACAGGGGGCTCAGGCACTGAA. The encoded protein is CASKEVTGGSGTE. The entire CDR3 sequence reads CASKEVTGGSGTEAFF.

Details on this clone: The CDR3 end lies 3 residues beyond the end of the read and is filled in from the germline J gene. The gene calls are TRBV2 and TRBJ1-2, with 7 bases fitting TRBD1. V was pared by 6 bases and J by 4 bases, with 5 bases of the junction left unmatched. The CDR3 has 13 amino acids. Germline lookup yields CDR1 SNHLY and CDR2 FYNNEI. Incomplete CDR3 DNA: TGTGCCAGCAGAGCCGGGACAGTCTATGGC. Translating gives CASRAGTVYG. The complete CDR3 reads CASRAGTVYGYTF.

With respect to this clone: The read finishes 3 residues shy of the CDR3 end, and the germline J gene is used to complete it. The chain uses TRBV7-9 and TRBJ1-4; the D is unclear. Trimming removed 1 base at V and 6 bases at J, with 9 bases between. This CDR3 region has 14 residues. Germline CDR1 is SEHNR and CDR2 is FQNEAQ (reference sequence). Incomplete CDR3 DNA: TGTGCCAGCAGCTTAGGCTCAGACTATGAAAAA. This translates into CASSLGSDYEK. The CDR3 in full is CASSLGSDYEKLFF.

Points on this clone: The read ends 3 residues early relative to the CDR3; the germline J gene fills the gap. V usage is TRBV28 and J usage is TRBJ2-7; 9 bases fit TRBD1. With V trimmed by 6 bases and J by 1 base, 7 bases remained unmatched. CDR1 MDHEN and CDR2 SYDVKM come from the germline V gene. The CDR3 has 15 amino acids. The CDR3 DNA, read in part, is TGTGCCAGCAGCTCCCGGGACAGGGCTTCCTACGAG. Its translation: CASSSRDRASYE. The CDR3 reads in full as CASSSRDRASYEQYF.

Regarding this clone: The read is 3 residues too short to cover the CDR3 end, so that end is filled in from the germline J gene. The chain links TRBV10-3 to TRBJ2-1; 7 positions match TRBD1. Germline CDR1 reads ENHRY; CDR2 reads SYGVKD. This CDR3 is 16 amino acids long. Trimming removed 2 bases from V and 8 bases from J; junction bases left unmatched: 12. Partial CDR3 DNA: TGTGCCATCAGTGAGGGTAGGGGGCGAACTGGCGATGAG. Residues: CAISEGRGRTGDE. The full-length CDR3 reads as CAISEGRGRTGDEQFF.